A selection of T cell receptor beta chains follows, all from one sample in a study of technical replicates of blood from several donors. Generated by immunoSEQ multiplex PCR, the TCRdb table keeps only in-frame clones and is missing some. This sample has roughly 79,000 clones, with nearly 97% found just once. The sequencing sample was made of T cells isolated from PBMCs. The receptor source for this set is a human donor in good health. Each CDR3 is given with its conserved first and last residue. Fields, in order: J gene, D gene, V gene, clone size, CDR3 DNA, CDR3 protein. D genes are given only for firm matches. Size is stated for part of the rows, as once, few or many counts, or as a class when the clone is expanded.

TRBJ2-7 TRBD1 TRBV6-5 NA TGTGCCAGCAGGCCCGGGACAGTCTTCTACGAGCAGTACTTC CASRPGTVFYEQYF
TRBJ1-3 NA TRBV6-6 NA TGTGCCAGCAGTTCCCTCGACAGGGGAAACACCATATATTTT CASSSLDRGNTIYF
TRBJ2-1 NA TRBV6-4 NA TGTGCCAGCAGTCCCGGGGATTACAATGAGCAGTTCTTC CASSPGDYNEQFF
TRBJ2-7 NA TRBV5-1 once TGCGCCAGCAGCTTGGAACCAGGTACCTACGAGCAGTACTTC CASSLEPGTYEQYF
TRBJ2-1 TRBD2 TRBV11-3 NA TGTGCCAGCAGCTTAGTTCTAGCGGGAGATAATGAGCAGTTCTTC CASSLVLAGDNEQFF
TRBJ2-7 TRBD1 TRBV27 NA TGTGCCAGCAAGCCAGGACAGGCGTTCTACGAGCAGTACTTC CASKPGQAFYEQYF
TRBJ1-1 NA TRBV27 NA TGTGCCAGCAGTCAAAACAGGGTTTGGGCTTTCTTT CASSQNRVWAFF
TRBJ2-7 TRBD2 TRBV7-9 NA TGTGCCAGCAGCGCGAGCGGGAGGTACGAGCAGTACTTC CASSASGRYEQYF
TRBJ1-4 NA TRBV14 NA TGTGCCAGCAGCCAGGCTGACTTGGCCACTAATGAAAAACTGTTTTTT CASSQADLATNEKLFF
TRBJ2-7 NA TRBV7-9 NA TGTGCCAGCAGCTTTGGAACAGTTTACGAGCAGTACTTC CASSFGTVYEQYF
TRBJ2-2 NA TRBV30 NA TGTGCCTGGAGTGTAGCGCTGAACACCGGGGAGCTGTTTTTT CAWSVALNTGELFF
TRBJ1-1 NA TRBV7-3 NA TGTGCCAGCAGCCGGACAGCCTACACTGAAGCTTTCTTT CASSRTAYTEAFF
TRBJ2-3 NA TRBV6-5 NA TGTGCCAGCAGCCGACAGGCCGATACGCAGTATTTT CASSRQADTQYF
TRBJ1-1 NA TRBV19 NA TGTGCCAGTCGGATTCAGGGCGACACTGAAGCTTTCTTT CASRIQGDTEAFF
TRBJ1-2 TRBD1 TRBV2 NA TGTGCCAGCAGTGAAGCGTCGGGACAGGCTTTCTATGGCTACACCTTC CASSEASGQAFYGYTF
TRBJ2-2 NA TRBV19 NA TGTGCCAGTAGGCACCCCCAGTTGGACACCGGGGAGCTGTTTTTT CASRHPQLDTGELFF
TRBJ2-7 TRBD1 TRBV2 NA TGTGCCAGCAGGGTTCGGCAGGGGGCAGGACGGGAGCAGTACTTC CASRVRQGAGREQYF
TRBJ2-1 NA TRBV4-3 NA TGCGCCAGCAGCCAAGGAGGGGGGGGAGGGCCCTACAATGAGCAGTTCTTC CASSQGGGGGPYNEQFF
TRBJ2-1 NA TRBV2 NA TGTGCCAGCAAGAGTAGCTCGGGAAAAGGGAATGAGCAGTTCTTC CASKSSSGKGNEQFF
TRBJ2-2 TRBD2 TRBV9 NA TGTGCCAGCAGCGGCGGACTAGCGGGAACCGGGGAGCTGTTTTTT CASSGGLAGTGELFF
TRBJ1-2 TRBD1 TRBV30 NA TGTGCCTGGAGGACAGGGTCTTATGGCTACACCTTC CAWRTGSYGYTF
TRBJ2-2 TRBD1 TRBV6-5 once TGTGCCAGCCGCTTCCGGGACAGGGACATCCGGGAGCTGTTTTTT CASRFRDRDIRELFF
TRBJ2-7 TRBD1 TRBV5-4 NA TGTGCCAGCAGCCTCGGGACAGGTGGGGTTTACGAGCAGTACTTC CASSLGTGGVYEQYF
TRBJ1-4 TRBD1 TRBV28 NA TGTGCCAGCAGTTTCCCCCAGGGGGGAAAACTGTTTTTT CASSFPQGGKLFF
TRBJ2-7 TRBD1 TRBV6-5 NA TGTGCCAGCAGCTGGACAGGGGGGAACTACGAGCAGTACTTC CASSWTGGNYEQYF
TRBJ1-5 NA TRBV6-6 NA TGTGCCAGCAGTTACCCGGGGGACAATCAGCCCCAGCATTTT CASSYPGDNQPQHF
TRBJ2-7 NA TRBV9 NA TGTGCCAGCAGCGTAGGAACAGCCTACGAGCAGTACTTC CASSVGTAYEQYF
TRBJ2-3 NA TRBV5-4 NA TGTGCCAGCACCCGCCTGGCGGGCACAGATACGCAGTATTTT CASTRLAGTDTQYF
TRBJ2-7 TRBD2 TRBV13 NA TGTGCCAGCAGCTTAAATCTTGCGTCTAGCGGGAGCTACGAGCAGTACTTC CASSLNLASSGSYEQYF
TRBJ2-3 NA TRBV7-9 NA TGTGCCAGCAGCCCGAACGGGGGGCAGGATACGCAGTATTTT CASSPNGGQDTQYF
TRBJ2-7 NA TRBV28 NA TGTGCCAGCAGTTTAGGGCAACAGGGTCCGTACTTC CASSLGQQGPYF
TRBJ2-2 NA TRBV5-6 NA TGTGCCAGCAGCTTGGGAGCCCCCGGGGAGCTGTTTTTT CASSLGAPGELFF
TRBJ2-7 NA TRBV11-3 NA TGTGCCAGCAGCTTAGGGGCAGGGGCCACAAATCTTTACGAGCAGTACTTC CASSLGAGATNLYEQYF
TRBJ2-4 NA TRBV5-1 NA TGCGCCAGCAGCCCCGGCCTTGGGGCTGCCAAAAACATTCAGTACTTC CASSPGLGAAKNIQYF
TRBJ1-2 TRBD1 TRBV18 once TGTGCCAGCTCACCTACAGGGGCCTATGGCTACACCTTC CASSPTGAYGYTF
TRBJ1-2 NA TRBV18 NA TGTGCCAGCTCACCGCTGGCGGCTAACTATGGCTACACCTTC CASSPLAANYGYTF
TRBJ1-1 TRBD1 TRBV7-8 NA TGTGCCAGCAAGTCCCAGGACAGGGGTATGATAGCTTTCTTT CASKSQDRGMIAFF
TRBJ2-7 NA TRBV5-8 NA TGTGCCAGCAGCTTGGGACGGACTCCCTACGAGCAGTACTTC CASSLGRTPYEQYF
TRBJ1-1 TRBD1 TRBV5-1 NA TGCGCCAGCAGCCCAGGGGGCACTGAAGCTTTCTTT CASSPGGTEAFF
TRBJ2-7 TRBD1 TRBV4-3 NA TGCGCCAGCAGCCAGGCGGCGGGACAGGGCTACGAGCAGTACTTC CASSQAAGQGYEQYF
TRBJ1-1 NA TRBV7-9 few TGTGCCAGCAGTCGCCCAGGGGATGAAGCTTTCTTT CASSRPGDEAFF
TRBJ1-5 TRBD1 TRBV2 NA TGTGCCAGCACTCCGACAGGGGGAACGCCCCAGCATTTT CASTPTGGTPQHF
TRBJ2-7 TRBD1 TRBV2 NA TGTGCCAGCAGTATAGGACAGGGGGCTACCTACGAGCAGTACTTC CASSIGQGATYEQYF
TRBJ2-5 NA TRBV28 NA TGTGCCAGCAGCCTTCGGTACCAAGAGACCCAGTACTTC CASSLRYQETQYF
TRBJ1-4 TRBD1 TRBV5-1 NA TGCGCCAGCAGCTCGACAGGGTGGAATGAAAAACTGTTTTTT CASSSTGWNEKLFF
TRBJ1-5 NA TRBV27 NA TGTGCCAGCAGTTCTAGGGGCCGTAGTCAGCCCCAGCATTTT CASSSRGRSQPQHF
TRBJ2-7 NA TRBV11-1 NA TGTGCCAGCAGTCTAGCAGCGGGACACACAGTATCCTACGAGCAGTACTTC CASSLAAGHTVSYEQYF
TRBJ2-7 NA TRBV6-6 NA TGTGCCAGCAGAAACGCACTCTACGAGCAGTACTTC CASRNALYEQYF
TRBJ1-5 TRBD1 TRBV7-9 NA TGTGCCAGCAGCTTAAGTGGGACAGGTAATCAGCCCCAGCATTTT CASSLSGTGNQPQHF